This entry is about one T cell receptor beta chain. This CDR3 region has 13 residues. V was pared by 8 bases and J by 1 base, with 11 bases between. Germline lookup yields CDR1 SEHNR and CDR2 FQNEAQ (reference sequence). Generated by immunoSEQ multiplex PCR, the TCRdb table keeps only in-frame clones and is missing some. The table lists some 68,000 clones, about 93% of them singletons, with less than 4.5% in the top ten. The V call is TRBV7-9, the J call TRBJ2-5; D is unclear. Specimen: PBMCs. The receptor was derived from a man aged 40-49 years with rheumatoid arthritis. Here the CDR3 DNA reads TGTGCCAGCCACAGACAAGTCCAAGAGACCCAGTACTTC. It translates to CASHRQVQETQYF.